This passage covers 13 T cell receptor beta chains from one sample sequenced in a study of response to subunit inactivated influenza vaccine (dated by TCRdb to between 2017 and 2018). Libraries came from RT-PCR. The sequencer listed for this sample is Illumina HiSeq 2500. TCRdb reprocessing: public reads trimmed at Q25 with fastp, clones called with MiXCR, in-frame beta chains kept. Each record represents a unique CDR3 protein, reported with the most common genes and DNA among its rows. The sample table holds about 700,000 distinct CDR3 sequences, of which 11% to 15% were seen once. In total, the top ten clones hold 6% to 7% of the sample. The sequences come from PBMCs from blood, collected less than 15 days before vaccination. Source of these receptors: a man aged 50-60 years who received an inactivated influenza vaccine. Donor details come from another sample of the same person, matched by shared clones.

This chain links TRBV27 with TRBJ1-2, with 9 bases matching TRBD1. V lost 4 bases and J lost 4; bases outside the gene matches: 7. Germline V gives CDR1 MNHEY, CDR2 SMNVEV (reference sequence). The CDR3 has 15 amino acids. The CDR3 DNA reads TGTGCCAGCAGTTCACCGGGACAGGGTAGCTATGGCTACACCTTC. It yields the protein CASSSPGQGSYGYTF.

The chain links TRBV4-1 to TRBJ2-1; D not resolved. CDR3 length: 14 amino acids. Trimming took 4 bases from V and 6 from J, leaving 13 bases between them. Per germline, CDR1 MGHRA and CDR2 YSYEKL. CDR3 sequence reads: CASSPVSSGNEQFF. The CDR3 DNA reads TGCGCCAGCAGCCCCGTTTCGTCCGGCAATGAGCAGTTCTTC.

The chain carries TRBV10-3 and TRBJ2-1, with D hard to call. The CDR3 is 12 residues long. Trimming took 4 bases from V and 12 from J, leaving 13 bases between them. Looked up from germline, CDR1 is ENHRY and CDR2 is SYGVKD. The CDR3 coding sequence is TGTGCCATCAGTGTGGGATCAGCAGCGCAGTTCTTC. Amino acids: CAISVGSAAQFF.

The chain couples TRBV5-1 to TRBJ2-5, with D maybe TRBD1 (6 bases). Germline V gene sequence: CDR1 SGHRS, CDR2 YFSETQ. The CDR3 totals 17 residues. V was trimmed by 1 base and J by 1 base, leaving 17 bases between them. CDR3 DNA: TGCGCCAGCAGCTTGTGGGCCCAGGGGCGAGCCCAAGAGACCCAGTACTTC. Its protein product is CASSLWAQGRAQETQYF.

This clonotype was seen more than once but under ten times. The genes are TRBV7-8 and TRBJ1-1; D is uncertain. Per the germline V gene, CDR1 is SGHVS and CDR2 is FQNEAQ. This CDR3 has 14 amino acids. The V end was cut by 2 bases, the J end by 10 bases, with 17 bases between. The CDR3 nucleotides read TGTGCCAGCAGCTTAAGTACTCAACCCGAGGCAGCTTTCTTT. Translating gives CASSLSTQPEAAFF.

Only a few counts were recorded for this clonotype. The genes are TRBV20-1 and TRBJ2-5; 7 nucleotides match TRBD1. Trimming took 0 bases from V and 3 from J; bases not matched to a gene: 7. This CDR3 is 15 amino acids long. The V gene's germline CDR1 is DFQATT and CDR2 SNEGSKA (reference sequence). The CDR3, as DNA: TGCAGTGCTAGAGATGGTTCTCAGGGGGAAGAGACCCAGTACTTC. It translates to CSARDGSQGEETQYF.

This clonotype was picked up a small number of times. The chain carries TRBV7-2 and TRBJ1-5, with no clear D. This CDR3 contains 16 residues. Germline V CDR1 and CDR2: SGHTA, FQGNSA. V was pared by 3 bases and J by 1 base, with 13 bases between. CDR3 amino acids: CASSFRFSRSNQPQHF. The CDR3 DNA is TGTGCCAGCAGCTTTAGGTTTTCGAGGAGCAATCAGCCCCAGCATTTT.

The table lists this clonotype with a few counts. V usage is TRBV4-3 and J usage is TRBJ2-2; no clear D. The germline gives CDR1 LGHNA, CDR2 YSLEER. Trimming took 0 bases from V and 4 from J, leaving 3 bases between them. This CDR3 has 13 amino acids. The CDR3 DNA is TGCGCCAGCAGCCAAGAAAGCACCGGGGAGCTGTTTTTT. It is translated as CASSQESTGELFF.

CDR3 protein: CASSKARGPSSYNEQFF. As DNA, the CDR3 is TGTGCCAGCAGCAAAGCGAGGGGACCGAGCTCCTACAATGAGCAGTTCTTC. This rearrangement joins TRBV11-2 to TRBJ2-1; D may match TRBD1 or TRBD2 (5 bases each). V gave up 5 bases and J gave up 0 bases, with 17 bases separating them. This CDR3 comprises 17 residues. Germline CDR1 is SGHAT and CDR2 is FQNNGV.

This clonotype was counted ten times or more. This chain joins TRBV20-1 and TRBJ2-5, with a weak D call TRBD1 (5 bases). CDR1 is DFQATT, CDR2 SNEGSKA, per germline (reference sequence). V shed 6 bases and J shed 4 bases, with 12 bases lying between them. The CDR3 length is 12 residues. CDR3 in amino acids: CSAITGSETQYF. In DNA form, the CDR3 reads TGCAGTGCCATAACAGGATCAGAGACCCAGTACTTC.

The rearrangement uses TRBV7-8 and TRBJ2-7, with D tentatively TRBD2 (6 bases). Trimming took off 4 bases at V and 0 bases at J, with 13 bases between the two ends. The CDR3 length is 15 residues. In germline, CDR1 is SGHVS, CDR2 FQNEAQ. Here the CDR3 reads CASSSSSAFSYEQYF. The CDR3 nucleotides are TGTGCCAGCAGCTCCTCTAGCGCCTTCTCCTACGAGCAGTACTTC. Complete variable domain (other parts from reference TRBV7-8 and TRBJ2-7): GAGVSQSPRYKVAKRGQDVALRCDPISGHVSLFWYQQALGQGPEFLTYFQNEAQLDKSGLPSDRFFAERPEGSVSTLKIQRTQQEDSAVYLCASSSSSAFSYEQYFGPGTRLTVT.

Concerning this clonotype: A clone one base away is much larger, so this may be a read error. The chain is built from TRBV6-2 or TRBV6-3 and TRBJ2-7; perhaps TRBD1 as D (6 bases). Per germline, CDR1 MNHEY and CDR2 SVGEGT. The CDR3 extends over 12 amino acids. Trimming shortened V by 8 bases and J by 2 bases, and 10 bases separated the two germline ends. The CDR3 nucleotides read TGTGCCAGCGGTTGGACAGCCTACGAGCAGTACTTC. Its protein product is CASGWTAYEQYF.

This chain links TRBV10-3 with TRBJ2-3, with D hard to call. CDR1 is ENHRY, CDR2 SYGVKD, per germline. There are 15 residues in the CDR3. Deletions cut 2 bases from V and 0 bases from J, with 9 bases between. The CDR3 bases are TGTGCCATCAGTGAGAGGCAGACTAGCACAGATACGCAGTATTTT. Amino acid sequence: CAISERQTSTDTQYF.